These 4 T cell receptor beta chains originate from one sample sequenced in a study of regulatory T cells in long-lasting Graves disease. The sample's time point: newly diagnosed GD, antithyroid drugs for less than 3 months. RNA extracted from PBMCs served as the sequencing template. Sequencing libraries for TCR beta were prepared with iRepertoire HTBI primers and Arm-PCR of CDR3 regions. TCRdb reanalysed the multiplex PCR reads using MiXCR and keeps one entry per CDR3 protein. The sample records 250,000 or so distinct CDR3 sequences, under 20% being singletons. The sample was also linked to a second study, of T cells in Graves' hyperthyroidism and ophthalmopathy.

The specimen comprised peripheral blood mononuclear cells (PBMCs), sampled at new diagnosis, from a patient treated with antithyroid drugs. These receptors were collected from a woman aged 25-40 years with Graves disease.

In its sample, this clonotype was seen a few times. The V and J genes are TRBV5-1 and TRBJ1-2, with D possibly TRBD1 on 5 matching bases. This CDR3 contains 13 residues. V was shortened by 2 bases and J by 6 bases, with 11 bases between the two germline ends. Looked up from germline, CDR1 is SGHRS and CDR2 is YFSETQ. The CDR3 region is CASSFNRGDGYTF. In nucleotides, the CDR3 is TGCGCCAGCAGCTTCAATCGGGGGGATGGCTACACCTTC.

In its sample, this clonotype was seen many times. The V call is TRBV6-1, the J call TRBJ1-4; possibly TRBD1 for D (6 bases). The CDR3 extends over 16 amino acids. Germline CDR1 MNHNS, CDR2 SASEGT. The ends were cut back, 7 bases at V and 0 bases at J, with 15 bases in the middle. As DNA, the CDR3 is TGTGCCAGCATCAGACAGGAGCTAGCAACTAATGAAAAACTGTTTTTT. Its protein product is CASIRQELATNEKLFF.

This clonotype was observed at least ten times. The chain recombines TRBV20-1 with TRBJ2-3, with D possibly matching TRBD2 (5 bases). Germline assignment: CDR1 DFQATT and CDR2 SNEGSKA (reference sequence). The CDR3 contains 13 residues. Between the trimmed V and J ends, which lost 2 bases and 0 bases, there was a span of 6 bases. This CDR3 is CSARQRSTDTQYF. The CDR3 DNA reads as TGCAGTGCTAGACAGCGGAGCACAGATACGCAGTATTTT.

The table lists this clonotype with many counts. The V and J genes are TRBV13 and TRBJ2-6; tentatively, D is TRBD2 (6 bases). Germline assignment: CDR1 PRHDT and CDR2 FYEKMQ (reference sequence). V shed 2 bases and J shed 0 bases, with 11 bases lying between them. CDR3 length: 17 residues. CDR3: CASSLILEGSGANVLTF. The CDR3 nucleotides read TGTGCCAGCAGCTTAATTTTGGAGGGCTCTGGGGCCAACGTCCTGACTTTC.